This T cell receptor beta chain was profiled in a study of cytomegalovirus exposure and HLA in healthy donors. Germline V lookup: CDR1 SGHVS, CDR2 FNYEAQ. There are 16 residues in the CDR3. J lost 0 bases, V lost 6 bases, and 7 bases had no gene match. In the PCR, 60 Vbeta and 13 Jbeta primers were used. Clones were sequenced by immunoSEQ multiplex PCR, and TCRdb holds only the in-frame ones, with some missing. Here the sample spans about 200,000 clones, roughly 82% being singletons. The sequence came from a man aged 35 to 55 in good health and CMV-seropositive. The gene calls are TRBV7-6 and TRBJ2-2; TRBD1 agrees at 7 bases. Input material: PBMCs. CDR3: CASRFGQDANTGELFF. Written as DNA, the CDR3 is TGTGCCAGCAGATTTGGACAGGACGCGAACACCGGGGAGCTGTTTTTT.